These T cell receptor beta chains were read from a single sample in a study of cytomegalovirus exposure and HLA in healthy donors. Generated by immunoSEQ multiplex PCR, the TCRdb table keeps only in-frame clones and is missing some. This sample carries 150,000 or so clones, around 75% of them seen once, and the ten largest clones take about 8%. Sequenced input: PBMCs. The receptors shown here come from a woman aged 35 to 49 in good health and CMV-seropositive. The CDR3 runs from the conserved cysteine through the conserved F or W.

>TRBV28|TRBJ1-4
CASSLRSAEKLFF
>TRBV7-2|TRBJ2-7
CASSSRGTQKNAYEQYF
>TRBV13|TRBJ2-7
CASSVLSGLAGGLTYEQYF
>TRBV27|TRBJ2-1
CASILVAGGPKNEQFF
>TRBV29-1|TRBJ2-5
CSVEPGEGETQYF
>TRBV11-2|TRBJ1-1
CASSPGGNTEAFF
>TRBV28|TRBJ1-5
CASSLSQGRNQPQHF
>TRBV19|TRBJ1-1
CASSLPGEPTEAFF
>TRBV5-6|TRBJ2-2
CASSLGRQGTNTGELFF
>TRBV27|TRBJ2-7
CASSLSGGLPSEQYF
>TRBV9|TRBJ1-2
CASSVVSGGNNGYTF
>TRBV18|TRBJ2-2
CASSPLEQGHTGELFF
>TRBV28|-
CASSPTYEQYF
>TRBV7-9|TRBJ1-4
CASSSSQGFNEKLFF
>TRBV7-2|TRBJ2-7
CASSSGLAGAYEQYF
>TRBV28|TRBJ2-4
CASSSRQGYSIQYF
>TRBV5-1|TRBJ2-5
CASSPSGRIETQYF
>TRBV7-2|TRBJ1-1
CASSSHREAFF
>TRBV9|TRBJ1-1
CASSPQGGWAFF
>TRBV5-6|TRBJ2-5
CASSLEGGRTWETQYF
>TRBV6-1|TRBJ2-3
CASFRGWAGTDTQYF
>TRBV27|TRBJ1-1
CASSFSGGTEAFF
>TRBV7-8|TRBJ2-1
CASSSRTSGISYNEQFF
>TRBV19|TRBJ2-2
CASSIGGQGYGELFF
>TRBV7-9|TRBJ1-2
CSSSFYRPLEYGYTF
>TRBV5-1|TRBJ2-7
CASNKSPGETMYEQYF
>TRBV15|TRBJ2-5
CATSRGPGGQETQYF
>TRBV27|TRBJ2-2
CASSFLGGRAGNTGELFF
>TRBV14|TRBJ1-2
CASSFRTGGSTANYGYTF
>TRBV5-1|TRBJ1-1
CASSFRPNTEAFF
>TRBV28|TRBJ1-1
CASSLSQGRAEAFF
>TRBV10-2|TRBJ2-2
CASSDAQRLTGELFF
>TRBV28|TRBJ2-1
CASSFGAGGVNEQFF
>TRBV4-3|TRBJ2-7
CASSQDRAPGAYEQYF
>TRBV7-9|TRBJ2-5
CASSSHWTATQETQYF
>TRBV18|TRBJ2-1
CASSPQRDEQFF
>TRBV6-1|TRBJ2-7
CASSEDRRTYEQYF
>TRBV18|TRBJ2-1
CATRGGLREGVSYNEQFF
>TRBV28|TRBJ1-1
CASLAQGQGAAFF
>TRBV7-3|TRBJ1-1
CASSLGQGIAFF